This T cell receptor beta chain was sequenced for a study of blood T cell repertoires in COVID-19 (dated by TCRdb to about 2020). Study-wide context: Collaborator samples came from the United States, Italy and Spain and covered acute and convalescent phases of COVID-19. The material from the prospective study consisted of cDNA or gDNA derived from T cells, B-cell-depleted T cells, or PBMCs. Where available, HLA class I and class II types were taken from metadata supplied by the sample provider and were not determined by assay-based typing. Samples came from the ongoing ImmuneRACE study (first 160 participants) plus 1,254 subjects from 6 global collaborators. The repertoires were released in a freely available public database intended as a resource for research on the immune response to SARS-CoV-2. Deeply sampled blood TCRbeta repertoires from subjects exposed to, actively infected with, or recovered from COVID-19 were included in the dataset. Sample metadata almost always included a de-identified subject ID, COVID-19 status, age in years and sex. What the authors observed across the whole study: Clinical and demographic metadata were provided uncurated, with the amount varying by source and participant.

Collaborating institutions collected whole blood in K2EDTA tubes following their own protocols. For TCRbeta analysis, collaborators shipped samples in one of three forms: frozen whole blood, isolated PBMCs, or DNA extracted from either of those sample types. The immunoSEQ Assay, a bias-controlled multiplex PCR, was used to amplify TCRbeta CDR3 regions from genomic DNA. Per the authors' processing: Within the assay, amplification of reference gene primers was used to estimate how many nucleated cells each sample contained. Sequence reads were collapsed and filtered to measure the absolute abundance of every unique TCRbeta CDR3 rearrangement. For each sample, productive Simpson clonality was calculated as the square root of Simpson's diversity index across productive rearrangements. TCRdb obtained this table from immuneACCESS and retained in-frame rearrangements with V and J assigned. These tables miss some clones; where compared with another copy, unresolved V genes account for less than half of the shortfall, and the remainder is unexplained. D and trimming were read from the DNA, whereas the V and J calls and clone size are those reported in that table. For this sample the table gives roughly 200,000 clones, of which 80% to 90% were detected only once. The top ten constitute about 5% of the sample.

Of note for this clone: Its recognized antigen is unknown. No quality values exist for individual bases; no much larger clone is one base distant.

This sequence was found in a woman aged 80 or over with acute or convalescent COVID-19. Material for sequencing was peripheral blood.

CDR3 reads: CASSLSGVDEQYF. The nucleotide sequence reads TGTGCCAGCAGCCTAAGCGGGGTAGACGAGCAGTACTTC. The V gene is TRBV3-1 (or the pseudogene TRBV3-2) and the J gene is TRBJ2-7; 7 bases in the junction line up with TRBD2. The CDR3 runs 13 amino acids, cysteine and phenylalanine included. Solely the CDR3 DNA is kept, with 39 bases framed from the first base. The CDR1 and CDR2 encoded by the germline V gene (reference sequence) are LGHDT and YNNKEL. V trim: 4 bases; J trim: 5 bases; unmatched bases: 5.